This T cell receptor beta chain was captured by sequencing in a study of shared clonotypes between healthy human individuals. General study results and limits: Relative to memory subsets, naive subsets generally showed larger estimated richness. Clonotype sharing across a handful of donors was observed for around 4.8% of naive CD4 clonotypes.

Worth noting for this clone: Its antigen is unknown.

Naive CD8 cells lacked CD45RO, underwent positive selection for CCR7 and left out terminally differentiated effector memory CD45RA+ cells. Profiled with immunoSEQ multiplex PCR; TCRdb holds only in-frame clones, not every one. The data show some 800,000 clones, with 90% to 95% seen just once and more than 20% held by the top ten. CDR3 length equals 15 residues. Germline V gene lookup returns CDR1 ENHRY and CDR2 SYGVKD. V lost 2 bases and J lost 3; bases outside the gene matches: 7. The rearrangement links TRBV10-3 to TRBJ2-7; 7 bases are shared with TRBD1. The material sequenced was naive CD8+ T cells sorted from blood. The clonotype originates from a man aged 25-45 years in good health. The CDR3 DNA reads TGTGCCATCAGTGAGCCTCGACAGGGTATCTACGAGCAGTACTTC. This codes for CAISEPRQGIYEQYF.